Listed below are T cell receptor beta chains from one sample, sequenced in a study of blood T cell repertoires in COVID-19. This table comes from immunoSEQ multiplex PCR, and its TCRdb copy is limited to in-frame clones, with some not included. This sample has 80,000 to 100,000 clones; roughly 86% occur once, and the top ten carry under 13%. Sequenced material: peripheral blood. The source of these receptors is a man in his fifties or sixties with acute or convalescent COVID-19. Each CDR3 is given with its conserved first and last residue. Fields, in order: D gene, clone size, J gene, V gene, CDR3 protein, CDR3 DNA. D genes are given only for firm matches. Clone size is shown for a subset of rows, as once, few, many or a class of expanded clone.

d_gene: TRBD2; abundance: .; j_gene: TRBJ2-7; v_gene: TRBV6-2/TRBV6-3; CDR3aa: CASSNPLAGGGEQYF; CDR3nt: TGTGCCAGCAGCAACCCACTAGCGGGAGGAGGGGAGCAGTACTTC
d_gene: .; abundance: .; j_gene: TRBJ1-2; v_gene: TRBV6-6; CDR3aa: CASSYEGVQNYGYTF; CDR3nt: TGTGCCAGCAGTTACGAAGGGGTGCAGAACTATGGCTACACCTTC
d_gene: .; abundance: .; j_gene: TRBJ1-1; v_gene: TRBV29-1; CDR3aa: CSVFDRWDTEAFF; CDR3nt: TGCAGCGTTTTCGACAGGTGGGACACTGAAGCTTTCTTT
d_gene: TRBD2; abundance: .; j_gene: TRBJ2-5; v_gene: TRBV5-4; CDR3aa: CASSLAGASETQYF; CDR3nt: TGTGCCAGCAGCTTAGCGGGAGCTTCGGAGACCCAGTACTTC
d_gene: TRBD2; abundance: .; j_gene: TRBJ2-7; v_gene: TRBV3-1/TRBV3-2; CDR3aa: CASSQGGRASYEQYF; CDR3nt: TGTGCCAGCAGCCAAGGCGGGAGGGCCTCCTACGAGCAGTACTTC
d_gene: .; abundance: .; j_gene: TRBJ2-1; v_gene: TRBV2; CDR3aa: CASISGGILSYNEQFF; CDR3nt: TGTGCCAGCATCTCGGGCGGGATCCTCTCCTACAATGAGCAGTTCTTC
d_gene: .; abundance: .; j_gene: TRBJ1-1; v_gene: TRBV6-5; CDR3aa: CASRPIRANTEAFF; CDR3nt: TGTGCCAGCAGACCCATCAGGGCGAACACTGAAGCTTTCTTT
d_gene: .; abundance: .; j_gene: TRBJ2-7; v_gene: TRBV5-1; CDR3aa: CASSFEPGWEQYF; CDR3nt: TGCGCCAGCAGCTTTGAGCCGGGATGGGAGCAGTACTTC
d_gene: TRBD1; abundance: .; j_gene: TRBJ2-7; v_gene: TRBV7-9; CDR3aa: CASSLGGQPSHEQYF; CDR3nt: TGTGCCAGCAGCTTAGGGGGACAGCCCAGCCACGAGCAGTACTTC
d_gene: .; abundance: .; j_gene: TRBJ1-3; v_gene: TRBV7-9; CDR3aa: CASSWGTGNTIYF; CDR3nt: TGTGCCAGCAGCTGGGGCACTGGAAACACCATATATTTT
d_gene: TRBD2; abundance: .; j_gene: TRBJ2-1; v_gene: TRBV4-1; CDR3aa: CASSPWTSGRPEQFF; CDR3nt: TGCGCCAGCAGCCCTTGGACTAGCGGGAGGCCTGAGCAGTTCTTC
d_gene: TRBD1; abundance: once; j_gene: TRBJ1-1; v_gene: TRBV5-5; CDR3aa: CASSPTGGVMAEAFF; CDR3nt: TGTGCCAGCAGCCCGACAGGGGGGGTGATGGCTGAAGCTTTCTTT
d_gene: .; abundance: .; j_gene: TRBJ1-6; v_gene: TRBV5-1; CDR3aa: CASSLEGYSPLHF; CDR3nt: TGCGCCAGCAGCTTGGAGGGGTATTCACCCCTCCACTTT
d_gene: TRBD2; abundance: once; j_gene: TRBJ2-1; v_gene: TRBV30; CDR3aa: CAWRAISGTSGRHEQFF; CDR3nt: TGTGCCTGGAGAGCGATATCCGGGACTAGCGGGAGACATGAGCAGTTCTTC
d_gene: .; abundance: .; j_gene: TRBJ1-1; v_gene: TRBV4-1; CDR3aa: CASSQDPPGSGFTEAFF; CDR3nt: TGCGCCAGCAGCCAAGACCCGCCGGGTTCTGGGTTCACTGAAGCTTTCTTT
d_gene: .; abundance: .; j_gene: TRBJ1-5; v_gene: TRBV10-2; CDR3aa: CASCSGVRQPQHF; CDR3nt: TGCGCCAGCTGCTCAGGGGTCCGACAGCCCCAGCATTTT
d_gene: TRBD1; abundance: .; j_gene: TRBJ2-7; v_gene: TRBV7-8; CDR3aa: CASSSSGTGSYEQYF; CDR3nt: TGTGCCAGCAGCTCCTCCGGGACAGGGTCCTACGAGCAGTACTTC
d_gene: TRBD2; abundance: few; j_gene: TRBJ2-3; v_gene: TRBV7-6; CDR3aa: CASSPRDWREWEDTQYF; CDR3nt: TGTGCCAGCAGCCCCCGGGACTGGCGGGAGTGGGAAGATACGCAGTATTTT
d_gene: .; abundance: .; j_gene: TRBJ1-5; v_gene: TRBV18; CDR3aa: CASSPLEGSNQPQHF; CDR3nt: TGTGCCAGCTCACCACTGGAGGGTAGCAATCAGCCCCAGCATTTT
d_gene: .; abundance: .; j_gene: TRBJ2-7; v_gene: TRBV2; CDR3aa: CASREQGPSYEQYF; CDR3nt: TGTGCCAGCAGGGAACAGGGTCCTTCCTACGAGCAGTACTTC
d_gene: .; abundance: .; j_gene: TRBJ2-1; v_gene: TRBV5-8; CDR3aa: CASSLEGRVYNEQFF; CDR3nt: TGTGCCAGCAGCTTAGAGGGCCGGGTCTACAATGAGCAGTTCTTC
d_gene: TRBD1; abundance: .; j_gene: TRBJ1-5; v_gene: TRBV18; CDR3aa: CASSPGDRGNQPQHF; CDR3nt: TGTGCCAGCTCACCAGGAGACAGGGGGAATCAGCCCCAGCATTTT
d_gene: TRBD1; abundance: .; j_gene: TRBJ2-3; v_gene: TRBV27; CDR3aa: CASSREGTVSTDTQYF; CDR3nt: TGTGCCAGCAGCCGAGAAGGGACAGTTAGCACAGATACGCAGTATTTT
d_gene: .; abundance: .; j_gene: TRBJ1-6; v_gene: TRBV3-1/TRBV3-2; CDR3aa: CASSQGGVRYSPLHF; CDR3nt: TGTGCCAGCAGCCAAGGGGGGGTTAGGTACTCACCCCTCCACTTT
d_gene: TRBD2; abundance: .; j_gene: TRBJ2-3; v_gene: TRBV3-1/TRBV3-2; CDR3aa: CASSQVPGKAGGPTDTQYF; CDR3nt: TGTGCCAGCAGCCAAGTTCCGGGAAAAGCGGGAGGGCCCACAGATACGCAGTATTTT
d_gene: TRBD2; abundance: .; j_gene: TRBJ2-3; v_gene: TRBV5-1; CDR3aa: CASSRGTLREGDTQYF; CDR3nt: TGCGCCAGCAGCCGGGGGACTTTGCGGGAGGGAGATACGCAGTATTTT
d_gene: .; abundance: .; j_gene: TRBJ2-3; v_gene: TRBV4-1; CDR3aa: CASRRELNTDTQYF; CDR3nt: TGCGCCAGCCGGAGGGAACTCAACACAGATACGCAGTATTTT
d_gene: .; abundance: .; j_gene: TRBJ2-5; v_gene: TRBV19; CDR3aa: CASRRQQGETQYF; CDR3nt: TGTGCCAGTAGACGACAGCAAGGGGAGACCCAGTACTTC
d_gene: .; abundance: .; j_gene: TRBJ1-5; v_gene: TRBV20-1; CDR3aa: CSASLQLRDQPQHF; CDR3nt: TGCAGTGCTAGTCTGCAGTTGAGGGATCAGCCCCAGCATTTT
d_gene: .; abundance: .; j_gene: TRBJ1-1; v_gene: TRBV3-1/TRBV3-2; CDR3aa: CASSQDQFGFRTTEAFF; CDR3nt: TGTGCCAGCAGCCAAGATCAATTTGGCTTCCGGACAACTGAAGCTTTCTTT
d_gene: .; abundance: .; j_gene: TRBJ2-1; v_gene: TRBV6-5; CDR3aa: CASGPAGLPYNEQFF; CDR3nt: TGTGCCAGCGGGCCGGCGGGCCTACCCTACAATGAGCAGTTCTTC
d_gene: TRBD1; abundance: .; j_gene: TRBJ2-1; v_gene: TRBV9; CDR3aa: CASSVSPHLTGSYNEQFF; CDR3nt: TGTGCCAGCAGCGTATCTCCCCACCTGACAGGGAGCTACAATGAGCAGTTCTTC
d_gene: TRBD1; abundance: .; j_gene: TRBJ2-7; v_gene: TRBV19; CDR3aa: CASRNMGETGTGLSF; CDR3nt: TGTGCCAGTAGGAACATGGGGGAAACCGGGACAGGACTTTCGTTC
d_gene: .; abundance: .; j_gene: TRBJ1-2; v_gene: TRBV6-5; CDR3aa: CASSLGGDDYGYTF; CDR3nt: TGTGCCAGCAGTCTGGGGGGGGACGACTATGGCTACACCTTC
d_gene: TRBD2; abundance: .; j_gene: TRBJ2-7; v_gene: TRBV5-6; CDR3aa: CASSLAGLAGGSFYVEQYF; CDR3nt: TGTGCCAGCAGCTTGGCCGGGCTAGCGGGAGGGAGTTTTTACGTCGAGCAGTACTTC